This T cell receptor (beta chain) was profiled in a study of spatial heterogeneity in lung cancer. V was cut by 4 bases and J by 4 bases, with 7 bases left in between. CDR1 is SGHTA, CDR2 FQGNSA, per germline. This CDR3 region has 12 residues. TCRdb independently ran MiXCR on the 5' RACE reads; one entry per CDR3 protein. This sample has 4,800 or so distinct CDR3 sequences; approximately 22% occur once, and the top ten carry roughly 9.8%. A remark on this clonotype: Its antigen is currently unknown.

Specified time point: sample taken at primary tumor resection. Study-wide results and limits: The study found that expanded intratumoral alpha and beta TCR counts tracked tumor mutation counts.

V gene TRBV7-2 combines with J gene TRBJ2-5; possibly TRBD2 for D (6 bases). The TCR comes from a male donor with early-stage non-small cell lung cancer. The starting material was lung tumor tissue, obtained at surgery. The CDR3 DNA reads TGTGCCAGCAGCTCCGGGGGAGAGACCCAGTACTTC. This translates into CASSSGGETQYF. The full variable domain, completed using reference TRBV7-2 and TRBJ2-5, is GAGVSQSPSNKVTEKGKDVELRCDPISGHTALYWYRQSLGQGLEFLIYFQGNSAPDKSGLPSDRFSAERTGGSVSTLTIQRTQQEDSAVYLCASSSGGETQYFGPGTRLLVL.